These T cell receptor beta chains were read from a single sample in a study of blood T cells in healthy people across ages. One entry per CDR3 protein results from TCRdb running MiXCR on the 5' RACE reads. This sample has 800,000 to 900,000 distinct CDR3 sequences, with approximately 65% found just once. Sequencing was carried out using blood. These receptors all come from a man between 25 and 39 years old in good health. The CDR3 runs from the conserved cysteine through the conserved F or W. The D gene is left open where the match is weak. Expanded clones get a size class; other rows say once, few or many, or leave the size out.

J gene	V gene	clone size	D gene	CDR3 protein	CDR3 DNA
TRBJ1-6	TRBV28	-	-	CASLYRVNSPLHF	TGTGCCAGCCTATACAGGGTAAATTCACCCCTCCACTTT
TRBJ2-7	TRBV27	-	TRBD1	CASSSTGAKYEQYF	TGTGCCAGCAGTTCGACAGGGGCGAAATACGAGCAGTACTTC
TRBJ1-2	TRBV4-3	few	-	CASSQEEGGYTF	TGCGCCAGCAGCCAAGAGGAGGGCGGCTACACCTTC
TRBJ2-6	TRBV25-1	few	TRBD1	CASTGTGVDGANVLTF	TGTGCCAGCACCGGGACAGGGGTGGATGGGGCCAACGTCCTGACTTTC
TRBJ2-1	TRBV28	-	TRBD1	CASSLTGGGGLYNEQFF	TGTGCCAGCAGTTTAACAGGGGGCGGGGGCCTTTACAATGAGCAGTTCTTC
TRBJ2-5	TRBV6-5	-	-	CASSYTQTAPRAQYF	TGTGCCAGCAGTTACACCCAGACCGCCCCAAGGGCCCAGTACTTC
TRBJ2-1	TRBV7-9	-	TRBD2	CASSFPYTREDNEQFF	TGTGCCAGCAGTTTTCCTTACACGCGGGAGGACAATGAGCAGTTCTTC
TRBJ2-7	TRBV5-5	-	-	CASISTGAYEQYF	TGTGCCAGCATCAGCACAGGAGCCTACGAGCAGTACTTC
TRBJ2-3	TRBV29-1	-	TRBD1	CSVELQGAPDTQYF	TGCAGCGTTGAGCTACAGGGGGCCCCAGATACGCAGTATTTT
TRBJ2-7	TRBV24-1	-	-	CATSNGYSYEQYF	TGTGCCACCAGTAATGGCTACTCCTACGAGCAGTACTTC